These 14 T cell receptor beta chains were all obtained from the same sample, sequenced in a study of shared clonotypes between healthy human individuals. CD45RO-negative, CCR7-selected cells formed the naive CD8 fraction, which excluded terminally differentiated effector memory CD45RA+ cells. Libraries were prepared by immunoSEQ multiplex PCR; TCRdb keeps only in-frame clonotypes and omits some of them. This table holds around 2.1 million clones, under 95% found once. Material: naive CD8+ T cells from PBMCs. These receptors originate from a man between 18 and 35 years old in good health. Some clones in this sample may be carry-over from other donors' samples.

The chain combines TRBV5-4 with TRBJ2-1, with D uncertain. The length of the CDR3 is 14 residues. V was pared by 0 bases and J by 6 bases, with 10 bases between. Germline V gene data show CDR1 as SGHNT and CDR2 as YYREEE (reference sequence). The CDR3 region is CASSLARSANEQFF. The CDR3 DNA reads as TGTGCCAGCAGCTTGGCCCGGAGCGCCAATGAGCAGTTCTTC.

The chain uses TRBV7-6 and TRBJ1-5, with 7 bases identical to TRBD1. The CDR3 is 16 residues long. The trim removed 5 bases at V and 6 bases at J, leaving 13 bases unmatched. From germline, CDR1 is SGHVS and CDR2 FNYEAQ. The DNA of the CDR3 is TGTGCCAGCAGCCGATTCTCAGGGGGGTATACTCAGCCCCAGCATTTT. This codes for CASSRFSGGYTQPQHF.

The CDR3 reads CASSSPWGMDGTDTQYF. CDR3 bases: TGTGCCAGCAGTTCGCCCTGGGGGATGGATGGCACAGATACGCAGTATTTT. V and J are TRBV28 and TRBJ2-3; D is possibly TRBD1 or TRBD2 (5 bases each). The length of the CDR3 is 17 residues. Trimming took 4 bases from V and 1 from J, leaving 18 bases between them. CDR1 is MDHEN, CDR2 SYDVKM, per germline.

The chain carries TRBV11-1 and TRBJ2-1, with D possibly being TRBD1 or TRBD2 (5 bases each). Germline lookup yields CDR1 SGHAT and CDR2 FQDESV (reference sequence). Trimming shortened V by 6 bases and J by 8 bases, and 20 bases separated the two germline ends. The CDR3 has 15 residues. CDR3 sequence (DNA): TGTGCCAGCAGTATTATCACTCGACCGGGGCATGAGCAGTTCTTC. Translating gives CASSIITRPGHEQFF.

The CDR3 region is CASSNVSGTKNIQYF. The CDR3 nucleotides are TGTGCCAGCAGTAACGTTAGCGGGACTAAAAACATTCAGTACTTC. V and J are TRBV6-6 and TRBJ2-4; TRBD2 aligns across 8 bases. The V gene's germline CDR1 is MNHNY and CDR2 SVGAGI (reference sequence). This CDR3 spans 15 amino acids. With 5 bases clipped from V and 4 bases from J, the junction kept 7 bases outside the gene matches.

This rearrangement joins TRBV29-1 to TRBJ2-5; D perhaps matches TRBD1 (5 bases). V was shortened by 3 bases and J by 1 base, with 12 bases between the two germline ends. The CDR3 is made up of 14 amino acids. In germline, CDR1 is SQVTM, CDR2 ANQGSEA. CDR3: CSVEIDSFQETQYF. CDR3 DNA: TGCAGCGTTGAGATCGACAGCTTCCAAGAGACCCAGTACTTC.

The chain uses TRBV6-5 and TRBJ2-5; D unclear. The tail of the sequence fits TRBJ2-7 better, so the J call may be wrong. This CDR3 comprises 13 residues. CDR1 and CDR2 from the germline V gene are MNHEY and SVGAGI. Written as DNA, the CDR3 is TGTGCCAGCAGCCCTGATGACTGGGACGAGCAGTACTTC. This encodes CASSPDDWDEQYF.

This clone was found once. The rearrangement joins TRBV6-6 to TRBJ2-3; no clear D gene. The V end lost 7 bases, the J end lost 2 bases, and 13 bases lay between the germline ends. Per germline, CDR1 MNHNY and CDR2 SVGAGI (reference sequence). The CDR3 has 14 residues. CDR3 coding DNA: TGTGCCAGCAATGATCTACTGACCACAGATACGCAGTATTTT. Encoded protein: CASNDLLTTDTQYF.

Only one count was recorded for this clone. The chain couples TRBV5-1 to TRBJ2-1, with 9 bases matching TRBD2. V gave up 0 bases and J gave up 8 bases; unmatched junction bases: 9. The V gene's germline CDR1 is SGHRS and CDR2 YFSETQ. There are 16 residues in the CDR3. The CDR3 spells CASSLEPSGTNHEQFF. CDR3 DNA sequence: TGCGCCAGCAGCTTGGAACCTAGCGGGACTAACCATGAGCAGTTCTTC.

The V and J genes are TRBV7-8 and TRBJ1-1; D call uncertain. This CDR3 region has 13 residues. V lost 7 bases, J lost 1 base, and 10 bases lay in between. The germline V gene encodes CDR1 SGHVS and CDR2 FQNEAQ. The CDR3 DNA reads TGTGCCAGCAACGAGTACGGGAACACTGAAGCTTTCTTT. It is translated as CASNEYGNTEAFF. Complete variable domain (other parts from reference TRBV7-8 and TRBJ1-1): GAGVSQSPRYKVAKRGQDVALRCDPISGHVSLFWYQQALGQGPEFLTYFQNEAQLDKSGLPSDRFFAERPEGSVSTLKIQRTQQEDSAVYLCASNEYGNTEAFFGQGTRLTVV.

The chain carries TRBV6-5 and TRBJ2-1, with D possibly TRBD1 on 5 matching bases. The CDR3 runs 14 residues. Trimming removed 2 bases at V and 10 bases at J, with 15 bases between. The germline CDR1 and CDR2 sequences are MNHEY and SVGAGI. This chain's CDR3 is CASSYTTVPREQFF. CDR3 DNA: TGTGCCAGCAGTTACACGACAGTCCCCAGGGAGCAGTTCTTC.

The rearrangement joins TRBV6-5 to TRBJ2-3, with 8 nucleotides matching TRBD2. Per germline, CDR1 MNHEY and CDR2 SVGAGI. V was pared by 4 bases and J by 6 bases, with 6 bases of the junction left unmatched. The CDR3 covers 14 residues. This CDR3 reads CASSSWTSSDTQYF. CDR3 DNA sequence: TGTGCCAGCAGTTCCTGGACTAGCTCGGATACGCAGTATTTT.

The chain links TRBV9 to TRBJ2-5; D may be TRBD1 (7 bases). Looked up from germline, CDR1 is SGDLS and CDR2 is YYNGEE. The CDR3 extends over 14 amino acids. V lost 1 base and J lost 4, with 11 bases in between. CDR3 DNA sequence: TGTGCCAGCAGCGTAAGGAGGGGGCCAGAGACCCAGTACTTC. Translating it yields CASSVRRGPETQYF.

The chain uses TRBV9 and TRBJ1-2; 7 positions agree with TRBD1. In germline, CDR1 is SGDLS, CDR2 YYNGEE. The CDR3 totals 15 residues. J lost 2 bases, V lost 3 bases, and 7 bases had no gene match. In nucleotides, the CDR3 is TGTGCCAGCAGCGCGGGACAGTCGACAAACTATGGCTACACCTTC. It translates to CASSAGQSTNYGYTF. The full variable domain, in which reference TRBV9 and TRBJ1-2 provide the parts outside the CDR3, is DSGVTQTPKHLITATGQRVTLRCSPRSGDLSVYWYQQSLDQGLQFLIQYYNGEERAKGNILERFSAQQFPDLHSELNLSSLELGDSALYFCASSAGQSTNYGYTFGSGTRLTVV.